A single sample gave rise to the 28 T cell receptor beta chains below, sequenced in a study of blood T cell repertoires in COVID-19. Measured with immunoSEQ multiplex PCR; TCRdb has only the in-frame clones, and not every one. The data contain 250,000 to 300,000 clones, 90% of them singletons. What was sequenced was peripheral blood. The receptors originated from a woman in her fifties or sixties with COVID-19, enrolled during active disease.

This clone was picked up one time. The rearrangement uses TRBV4-3 and TRBJ2-1; D call uncertain. Per germline, CDR1 LGHNA and CDR2 YSLEER. The V end was cut by 0 bases, the J end by 2 bases, with 8 bases between. The length of the CDR3 is 15 residues. The CDR3 region is CASSQDLTAYNEQFF. CDR3 DNA sequence: TGCGCCAGCAGCCAAGATCTTACTGCCTACAATGAGCAGTTCTTC.

Concerning this clone: The DNA is left out, because the CDR3 cannot be placed on it with certainty; the CDR3 is given as TCRdb lists it. V gene TRBV3-1 (or the pseudogene TRBV3-2) combines with J gene TRBJ1-5; the DNA was not compared with TRBD1, the D call given in the table. The CDR3 length equals 15 residues, ends included. The germline V gene encodes CDR1 LGHDT and CDR2 YNNKEL (reference sequence). CDR3 protein: CASSSSTGPNQPQHF.

The chain joins TRBV6-2 or TRBV6-3 to TRBJ1-5, with TRBD1 as a possible D gene (5 bases). CDR3 size: 16 residues. The germline V gene encodes CDR1 MNHEY and CDR2 SVGEGT. V was clipped by 4 bases and J by 7 bases, with 20 bases between them. The CDR3 DNA reads as TGTGCCAGCAGTTTGTCGACCACAGGTGCGCGGCAGCCCCAGCATTTT. This encodes CASSLSTTGARQPQHF.

This chain uses TRBV2 with TRBJ1-2; TRBD1 matches 9 bases. In germline, CDR1 is SNHLY, CDR2 FYNNEI. The trim removed 6 bases at V and 4 bases at J, leaving 6 bases unmatched. The CDR3 has 14 residues. The CDR3 DNA sequence: TGTGCCAGCAGCCCGGGACAGGGTGTCTATGGCTACACCTTC. It codes for CASSPGQGVYGYTF.

The V gene is TRBV29-1, the J gene TRBJ1-1; 8 bases fit TRBD1. Germline-derived CDR1 and CDR2 are SQVTM and ANQGSEA. This CDR3 is 12 amino acids long. V lost 8 bases, J lost 8 bases, and 10 bases stayed unmatched. CDR3 in amino acids: CSSGTGGYEAFF. As DNA, the CDR3 is TGCAGCTCCGGGACAGGAGGTTACGAAGCTTTCTTT.

The V gene is TRBV28, the J gene TRBJ2-7; unclear D gene. V was pared by 6 bases and J by 3 bases, with 18 bases between. Germline CDR1 reads MDHEN; CDR2 reads SYDVKM. This CDR3 is 15 amino acids long. The CDR3 DNA is TGTGCCAGCAGGACACGACCCAACACCTACTACGAGCAGTACTTC. The encoded protein is CASRTRPNTYYEQYF.

The rearrangement joins TRBV11-2 to TRBJ2-5; 7 nucleotides align to TRBD2. Germline V gene lookup returns CDR1 SGHAT and CDR2 FQNNGV. The V segment lost 1 base and the J segment 1 base; nucleotides outside the gene matches: 9. The length of the CDR3 is 17 residues. DNA of the CDR3: TGTGCCAGCAGCTTAGGTTCGGCTAGCGGCATCCAAGAGACCCAGTACTTC. Translating gives CASSLGSASGIQETQYF. Using reference TRBV11-2 and TRBJ2-5 for the parts outside the CDR3, the full variable domain is EAGVAQSPRYKIIEKRQSVAFWCNPISGHATLYWYQQILGQGPKLLIQFQNNGVVDDSQLPKDRFSAERLKGVDSTLKIQPAKLEDSAVYLCASSLGSASGIQETQYFGPGTRLLVL.

This chain uses TRBV7-9 with TRBJ1-2, with TRBD1 matching 7 bases. CDR1 SEHNR and CDR2 FQNEAQ come from the germline V gene (reference sequence). V shed 7 bases, J shed 8 bases, and the junction held 10 bases outside the gene matches. CDR3 length: 13 residues. CDR3 sequence: CASKPGDRTGYTF. CDR3 coding DNA: TGTGCCAGCAAGCCGGGGGACAGAACGGGCTACACCTTC.

The rearrangement uses TRBV19 and TRBJ1-5, with TRBD1 matching 7 bases. CDR3 length equals 14 residues. V gave up 7 bases and J gave up 1 base; unmatched junction bases: 4. Looked up from germline, CDR1 is LNHDA and CDR2 is SQIVND (reference sequence). CDR3 sequence: CASTRGQSNQPQHF. The DNA for the CDR3 is TGTGCCAGTACCAGGGGACAGAGCAATCAGCCCCAGCATTTT.

This clone appeared a single time. The rearrangement links TRBV28 to TRBJ1-2, with D perhaps TRBD1 (6 bases). CDR3 size: 15 residues. V lost 3 bases and J 4 bases, leaving 15 bases between the germline ends. CDR1 MDHEN and CDR2 SYDVKM come from the germline V gene. The CDR3, as DNA: TGTGCCAGCAGTTTGGGGGCAGGGGCCACCTATGGCTACACCTTC. Its protein is CASSLGAGATYGYTF.

A single count supports this clone. The chain employs TRBV6-5 and TRBJ1-3; weak D call: TRBD1 (6 bases). CDR3 length: 14 residues. The germline V and J ends were trimmed by 6 bases and 4 bases, with 13 bases remaining between them. Germline lookup yields CDR1 MNHEY and CDR2 SVGAGI. The chain's CDR3 is CASSARGHGNTIYF. CDR3 DNA sequence: TGTGCCAGCAGCGCCAGGGGCCACGGAAACACCATATATTTT.

The V gene is TRBV6-4, the J gene TRBJ1-4; possibly TRBD1 for D (5 bases). V was trimmed by 9 bases and J by 4 bases, leaving 18 bases between them. CDR3 size: 15 residues. CDR1 is MRHNA, CDR2 SNTAGT, per germline. In DNA form, the CDR3 reads TGTGCCAGAGGGGATAAGGCCGGATTTAATGAAAAACTGTTTTTT. Protein: CARGDKAGFNEKLFF.

The chain has TRBV7-2 and TRBJ1-1; a weak D match, TRBD1 (6 bases). V dropped 3 bases and J dropped 4 bases, with 12 bases sitting between them. The CDR3 has 14 amino acids. The germline V gene encodes CDR1 SGHTA and CDR2 FQGNSA. CDR3 in amino acids: CASSLGRGPTEAFF. The CDR3 nucleotides read TGTGCCAGCAGCTTGGGGCGGGGGCCCACTGAAGCTTTCTTT.

The V and J genes are TRBV6-6 and TRBJ1-2; tentative D call: TRBD1 (6 bases). The V end lost 5 bases, the J end lost 7 bases, and 14 bases lay between the germline ends. CDR1 is MNHNY and CDR2 is SVGAGI in the germline V gene (reference sequence). This CDR3 contains 13 residues. For the CDR3, the DNA is TGTGCCAGCAGTCAAAGGACAGTAAGTGGCTACACCTTC. It yields the protein CASSQRTVSGYTF.

The genes are TRBV9 and TRBJ2-5; 11 positions agree with TRBD2. Germline lookup yields CDR1 SGDLS and CDR2 YYNGEE. There are 14 residues in the CDR3. The V gene end was trimmed by 3 bases and the J gene end by 4 bases; junction bases not matched to a gene: 2. The CDR3 nucleotides are TGTGCCAGCAGCGCCGGACTAGCGGGAGAGACCCAGTACTTC. It translates to CASSAGLAGETQYF.

About this clone: The same CDR3 also results from other DNA sequences found in this sample. The chain is built from TRBV5-1 and TRBJ1-4; D is perhaps TRBD1 (5 bases). The CDR3 runs to 14 residues. The germline CDR1 and CDR2 sequences are SGHRS and YFSETQ. V dropped 1 base and J dropped 4 bases, with 8 bases sitting between them. CDR3 sequence reads: CASSLSGVNEKLFF. As DNA, the CDR3 is TGCGCCAGCAGCTTGTCGGGGGTTAATGAAAAACTGTTTTTT.

The chain recombines TRBV9 with TRBJ1-3, with D perhaps matching TRBD1 (5 bases). Deletions cut 1 base from V and 2 bases from J, with 7 bases between. The CDR3 loop spans 14 amino acids. Germline V lookup: CDR1 SGDLS, CDR2 YYNGEE. The chain's CDR3 is CASSVRGTGNTIYF. In nucleotides, the CDR3 is TGTGCCAGCAGCGTACGGGGGACTGGAAACACCATATATTTT.

V gene TRBV19 combines with J gene TRBJ1-6; tentative D call: TRBD1 (6 bases). The CDR3 runs to 16 residues. Germline V gene sequence: CDR1 LNHDA, CDR2 SQIVND (reference sequence). With 3 bases removed from V and 0 bases from J, the gap between germline ends came to 9 bases. The CDR3 sequence: CASSMNRDSYNSPLHF. As DNA, the CDR3 is TGTGCCAGTAGTATGAACAGGGACTCCTATAATTCACCCCTCCACTTT.

The V and J genes are TRBV7-2 and TRBJ1-6; perhaps TRBD1 as D (5 bases). The CDR3 extends over 13 amino acids. V lost 4 bases, J lost 10 bases, and 11 bases lay in between. In germline, CDR1 is SGHTA, CDR2 FQGNSA. CDR3 region: CASSWAGRSPLHF. The DNA for the CDR3 is TGTGCCAGCAGCTGGGCAGGGCGATCACCCCTCCACTTT.

The CDR3 protein is CASSQDLAGGTEAFF. CDR3 nucleotides: TGTGCCAGCAGCCAAGATCTGGCGGGAGGAACTGAAGCTTTCTTT. The chain has TRBV3-1 (or the pseudogene TRBV3-2) and TRBJ1-1, with D hard to call. The V gene's germline CDR1 is LGHDT and CDR2 YNNKEL (reference sequence). With 0 bases removed from V and 5 bases from J, the gap between germline ends came to 13 bases. The CDR3 is 15 amino acids.

The chain has TRBV7-9 and TRBJ1-1; TRBD1 matches at 9 bases. V trimming: 5 bases; J trimming: 1 base; junction bases outside the gene matches: 8. This CDR3 spans 16 amino acids. The germline CDR1 and CDR2 sequences are SEHNR and FQNEAQ (reference sequence). CDR3 sequence reads: CASSLTGGRKNTEAFF. For the CDR3, the DNA is TGTGCCAGCAGCCTTACAGGGGGCAGGAAGAACACTGAAGCTTTCTTT.

The V and J genes are TRBV25-1 and TRBJ1-5; D is unclear. Germline V gene data show CDR1 as MGHDK and CDR2 as SYGVNS. The V and J ends lost 2 bases and 3 bases respectively, with 8 bases between them. The CDR3 is made up of 14 amino acids. CDR3 residues: CASSEAGANQPQHF. CDR3 DNA: TGTGCCAGCAGTGAAGCGGGTGCCAATCAGCCCCAGCATTTT.

V is TRBV20-1 and J is TRBJ2-7; perhaps TRBD2 as D (5 bases). V dropped 6 bases and J dropped 5 bases, with 11 bases sitting between them. This CDR3 has 11 amino acids. The germline V gene has CDR1 DFQATT and CDR2 SNEGSKA (reference sequence). This CDR3 is CSAGLGDEQYF. The CDR3 coding sequence is TGCAGTGCCGGGCTCGGGGACGAGCAGTACTTC.

V gene TRBV18 combines with J gene TRBJ1-4, with unresolved D. The CDR3 is 17 residues long. Germline CDR1 and CDR2: KGHSH and LQKENI. Trimming stripped 6 bases from V and 7 bases from J, with 24 bases between. The CDR3 sequence: CASSHGRAAGRSEKLFF. Written as DNA, the CDR3 is TGTGCCAGCTCCCACGGAAGGGCGGCGGGTCGGAGTGAAAAACTGTTTTTT.

The rearrangement links TRBV29-1 to TRBJ1-1; 7 bases align to TRBD1. From germline, CDR1 is SQVTM and CDR2 ANQGSEA. This CDR3 region has 14 residues. Trimming removed 7 bases from V and 3 bases from J; junction bases left unmatched: 11. For the CDR3, the DNA is TGCAGCGCCCCTTCAGGGGGTAGGGACACTGAAGCTTTCTTT. Translated: CSAPSGGRDTEAFF.

CDR3 nucleotides: TGTGCCAGCAGCGGCTCCGGAAGGGGGGGACAGCCCCAGCATTTT. Its protein product is CASSGSGRGGQPQHF. The V gene is TRBV2, the J gene TRBJ1-5; the D gene is possibly TRBD1 (6 bases). The germline CDR1 and CDR2 sequences are SNHLY and FYNNEI. V was clipped by 6 bases and J by 7 bases, with 19 bases between them. The CDR3 runs 15 residues.

The genes are TRBV18 and TRBJ1-1; D possibly corresponds to TRBD1 (5 bases). The length of the CDR3 is 16 residues. Trimming removed 0 bases at V and 7 bases at J, with 18 bases between. The germline V gene encodes CDR1 KGHSH and CDR2 LQKENI. This CDR3 is CASSPPIRDGSFEAFF. DNA of the CDR3: TGTGCCAGCTCACCACCGATCAGGGACGGGAGTTTTGAAGCTTTCTTT. The full variable domain, its missing parts supplied by reference TRBV18 and TRBJ1-1, is NAGVMQNPRHLVRRRGQEARLRCSPMKGHSHVYWYRQLPEEGLKFMVYLQKENIIDESGMPKERFSAEFPKEGPSILRIQQVVRGDSAAYFCASSPPIRDGSFEAFFGQGTRLTVV.

The chain couples TRBV29-1 to TRBJ1-1, with 10 bases identical to TRBD1. Germline CDR1 is SQVTM and CDR2 is ANQGSEA. This CDR3 contains 12 residues. Trimming removed 5 bases from V and 8 bases from J; junction bases left unmatched: 5. The CDR3 DNA follows: TGCAGCGTTCGGACAGGGGGGTTAGAAGCTTTCTTT. Translation: CSVRTGGLEAFF.